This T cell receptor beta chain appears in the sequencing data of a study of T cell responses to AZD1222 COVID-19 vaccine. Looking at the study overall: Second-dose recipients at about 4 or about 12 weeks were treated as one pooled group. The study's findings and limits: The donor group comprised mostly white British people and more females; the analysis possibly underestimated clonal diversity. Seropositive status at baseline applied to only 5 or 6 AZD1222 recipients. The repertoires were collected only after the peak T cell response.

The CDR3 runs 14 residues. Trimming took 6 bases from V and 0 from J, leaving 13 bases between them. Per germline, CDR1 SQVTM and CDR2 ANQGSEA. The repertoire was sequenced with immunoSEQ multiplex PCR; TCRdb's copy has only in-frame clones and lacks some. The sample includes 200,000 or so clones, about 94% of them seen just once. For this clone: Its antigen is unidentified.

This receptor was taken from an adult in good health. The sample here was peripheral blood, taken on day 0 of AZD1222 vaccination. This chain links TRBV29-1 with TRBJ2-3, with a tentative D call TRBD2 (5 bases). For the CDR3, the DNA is TGCAGCGTAAACGACTGGACTAGCACAGATACGCAGTATTTT. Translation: CSVNDWTSTDTQYF.